Listed here are 2 T cell receptor beta chains from one sample, sequenced in a study of radiotherapy plus CTLA-4 blockade in lung cancer listed by TCRdb under 2018. The receptor library was made with the immunoSEQ multiplex PCR assay. The table comes from immuneACCESS by way of TCRdb, which keeps in-frame sequences with V and J called. Part of the clones is missing from these tables; in studies checked, under half for an unresolved V gene and the rest for unknown reasons. The table for this sample lists 85,000 to 120,000 clones; about 84% of them were counted only once. Of the sample, 2% to 2.5% falls within the top ten clones. Sequenced material: peripheral blood, taken from a patient treated with radiotherapy plus ipilimumab. Every receptor here comes from a human donor with non-small cell lung cancer that progressed on radiotherapy plus ipilimumab. Some clones in this sample may be carry-over from other donors' samples.

The CDR3 DNA reads as TGTGCCAGCAGCGTAGTATCGCTAGCGGGGGTTTTGGACGAGCAGTACTTC. It codes for CASSVVSLAGVLDEQYF. This chain uses TRBV9 with TRBJ2-7, with 10 bases aligning to TRBD2. J was trimmed by 5 bases and V by 0 bases; bases with no gene match: 11. The CDR3 loop spans 17 amino acids. The V gene's germline CDR1 is SGDLS and CDR2 YYNGEE.

The J gene is TRBJ2-3, the V gene TRBV5-1; D is perhaps TRBD1 or TRBD2 (5 bases each). The V and J ends lost 4 bases and 5 bases respectively, with 14 bases between them. Germline CDR1 reads SGHRS; CDR2 reads YFSETQ. The CDR3 loop spans 14 amino acids. The CDR3, as DNA: TGCGCCAGCAGCCCGGGGCCTTTGGGAGATACGCAGTATTTT. It is translated as CASSPGPLGDTQYF.